This note documents a single TCR beta chain sequence. Its antigen is undetermined. This record belongs to a study of T cells in tumors after PD-1 blockade. In the study overall: Patients had no prior checkpoint blockade, systemic immunosuppressants, or anti-cancer therapy within 4 weeks. Daily vismodegib 150 mg continued in a subset of anti-PD-1-treated patients. Blood samples averaged around 120,000 templates (range 24,679-257,772) and roughly 39,000 unique clonotypes. Findings and limits, study-wide: Peripheral recruitment is suggested, as some novel exhausted tumor clones were in pre-treatment blood.

CDR1 and CDR2 (germline): ENHRY, SYGVKD. The V and J ends lost 6 bases and 7 bases, in that order; junction bases with no gene match: 12. The CDR3 sequence is 15 residues long. Generated by immunoSEQ multiplex PCR, the TCRdb table keeps only in-frame clones and is missing some. The table records tens of thousands of clones, more than 65% of them present only once. This sequence originates from a human donor with advanced basal cell or squamous cell carcinoma (not recorded which). The chain recombines TRBV10-3 with TRBJ2-1, with TRBD2 matching 7 bases. The sample was PBMCs, taken before anti-PD-1 therapy. The CDR3 sequence: CAISQTSNLGNEQFF. CDR3 bases: TGTGCCATCAGCCAGACTAGCAATCTTGGGAATGAGCAGTTCTTC.